One T cell receptor beta chain is described in this entry. The data were obtained in a study of response to subunit inactivated influenza vaccine. The germline V gene has CDR1 MNHNS and CDR2 SASEGT. CDR3 length: 14 residues. V lost 6 bases and J 4 bases, leaving 13 bases between the germline ends. Each CDR3 protein gets one entry after TCRdb re-called the RT-PCR reads with MiXCR. The table shows 500,000 to 700,000 distinct CDR3 sequences, with under 30% occurring only once. These same records also appear under a second study, on T cells expressing NK-cell markers. In that study: cDNA encoding TCR beta was synthesized via 5'RACE template switching incorporating UMIs. Once again these clonotypes came out on top in the CD3+CD56-NKG2C+ fraction of a few donors.

The receptor's source is a man aged 45 to 65 who received an inactivated influenza vaccine. The genes are TRBV6-1 and TRBJ2-1; TRBD2 might be the D (6 bases). The sample consisted of CD4+ T cells sorted from PBMCs, taken about 12 days after vaccination. The CDR3 is CASRGEVWYNEQFF. DNA of the CDR3: TGTGCCAGCAGGGGGGAGGTCTGGTACAATGAGCAGTTCTTC.